This T cell receptor (beta chain) comes out of a study of blood T cell repertoires in COVID-19. Authors' analysis steps: Reference gene primer amplification gave nucleated cell count estimates. Sequencing used immunoSEQ multiplex PCR; TCRdb keeps in-frame clones, though not all of them. V and J calls and clone size are as listed in that table; D and trimming were resolved from the DNA. The sample has just under 350,000 clones; around nine tenths are singletons. CDR1 DFQATT and CDR2 SNEGSKA come from the germline V gene (reference sequence). The CDR3 has 15 residues. J was trimmed by 7 bases and V by 3 bases; bases with no gene match: 11.

This chain uses TRBV20-1 with TRBJ2-1; 8 bases are a match to TRBD1. The sequencing sample was made of peripheral blood. This clonotype was sampled from a woman between 18 and 29 years old who had recovered from COVID-19. This chain's CDR3 is CSASKWDRSANEQFF. Here the CDR3 DNA reads TGCAGTGCTAGTAAATGGGACAGGTCGGCGAATGAGCAGTTCTTC.